The entry that follows covers one T cell receptor (beta chain) sequence. The antigen is undetermined. This CDR3 is 14 amino acids long. Germline CDR1 SGDLS, CDR2 YYNGEE. V lost 4 bases and J lost 4; bases outside the gene matches: 4. As to time point: cycle 4 day 1 (C4D1), after 6 weeks of nivolumab. Every patient had relapsed following autologous stem cell transplantation, and cohorts differed in brentuximab vedotin exposure. Researchers pulled CD8+ T cells out of thawed PBMCs using magnetic negative selection. Best responses included complete response and partial response; otherwise, the best response was progressive disease. The data were obtained in a study of PD-1 blockade in classical Hodgkin lymphoma. Study outcomes and limitations: Newly diagnosed patients were said to have less baseline TCR diversity than healthy donors did.

Produced via immunoSEQ multiplex PCR; TCRdb's table is partial and in-frame only. The sample contains about 20,000 clones, about four fifths of which appear only once. The receptor was isolated from a human donor with classical Hodgkin lymphoma. The sample here was CD8+ T cells from blood, taken before the fourth cycle of nivolumab. V usage is TRBV9 and J usage is TRBJ2-5, with 10 bases matching TRBD2. The CDR3 here is CASSFSGGGETQYF. The CDR3 nucleotides read TGTGCCAGCAGCTTCAGCGGGGGGGGAGAGACCCAGTACTTC.